This T cell receptor beta chain was recorded in a study of blood T cells in healthy people across ages. Study-wide points: In the absence of known donor CMV status, changes in expanded clonotypes were possibly confounded.

This clonotype was seen only a few times. Its target is not known. With a J-beta primer mix and a sample-barcoded 5' primer, a second PCR ran about 7 to 11 cycles. Each CDR3 protein is one row after TCRdb ran MiXCR on the 5' RACE reads. Of approximately 1.5 million distinct CDR3 sequences listed, about 31% are singletons. The CDR3 is made up of 15 amino acids. V trimming: 3 bases; J trimming: 3 bases; junction bases outside the gene matches: 5. The V gene's germline CDR1 is SGHNT and CDR2 YENEEA. V is TRBV11-3 and J is TRBJ2-3; 8 bases align to TRBD2. The TCR was taken from a woman aged 25 to 39 in good health. Sequencing was performed on blood. CDR3 DNA sequence: TGTGCCAGCAGCTTCGGCGGGGGGACGACAGATACGCAGTATTTT. Its translation: CASSFGGGTTDTQYF. Full variable domain (rest looked up from reference TRBV11-3 and TRBJ2-3): EAGVVQSPRYKIIEKKQPVAFWCNPISGHNTLYWYLQNLGQGPELLIRYENEEAVDDSQLPKDRFSAERLKGVDSTLKIQPAELGDSAVYLCASSFGGGTTDTQYFGPGTRLTVL.